What follows are 23 T cell receptor beta chains derived from one specimen sequenced in a study of T cell changes during pregnancy in multiple sclerosis. Clones were sequenced by immunoSEQ multiplex PCR, and TCRdb holds only the in-frame ones, with some missing. Of approximately 90,000 clones in the sample, about 94% were seen once. The sequences come from peripheral blood, collected in the third trimester of pregnancy. These TCRs come from a female donor with multiple sclerosis, enrolled in a pregnancy study.

The chain uses TRBV9 and TRBJ2-1; TRBD2 matches at 7 bases. CDR3 length: 15 amino acids. The trim removed 6 bases at V and 0 bases at J, leaving 6 bases unmatched. Germline loops: CDR1 SGDLS, CDR2 YYNGEE. CDR3 DNA: TGTGCCAGCACCCTAGCGGTGAGCTCCTACAATGAGCAGTTCTTC. It yields the protein CASTLAVSSYNEQFF.

This rearrangement joins TRBV4-1 to TRBJ1-4; TRBD1 might be the D (5 bases). The germline V and J ends were trimmed by 3 bases and 5 bases, with 10 bases remaining between them. CDR1 is MGHRA and CDR2 is YSYEKL in the germline V gene. This CDR3 is built from 14 residues. The CDR3 loop is CASSQGDRNEKLFF. CDR3 nucleotides: TGCGCCAGCAGCCAGGGCGACAGAAATGAAAAACTGTTTTTT.

The chain carries TRBV29-1 and TRBJ2-7; D might be TRBD2 (5 bases). Germline CDR1 is SQVTM and CDR2 is ANQGSEA. V was clipped by 6 bases and J by 0 bases, with 15 bases between them. The CDR3 has 14 residues. CDR3 sequence: CSVDTGYNSYEQYF. DNA of the CDR3: TGCAGCGTCGATACGGGATACAACTCCTACGAGCAGTACTTC.

The V call is TRBV7-8, the J call TRBJ1-1; 8 bases fit TRBD1. The CDR3 has 15 residues. Germline values: CDR1 SGHVS, CDR2 FQNEAQ. The V segment lost 5 bases and the J segment 2 bases; nucleotides outside the gene matches: 7. The CDR3 region is CASSTGQGANTEAFF. The CDR3, as DNA: TGTGCCAGCAGCACCGGACAGGGCGCCAACACTGAAGCTTTCTTT.

CDR3 bases: TGTGCCTGTTCCAGGGCCGATGAGCAGTTCTTC. Translated: CACSRADEQFF. The V gene is TRBV30, the J gene TRBJ2-1; perhaps TRBD1 as D (5 bases). Looked up from germline, CDR1 is GTSNPN and CDR2 is SVGIG (reference sequence). The CDR3 sequence is 11 residues long. Deletions cut 6 bases from V and 8 bases from J, with 11 bases between.

This clone showed up just once. The chain combines TRBV28 with TRBJ1-1; possibly TRBD1 for D (5 bases). CDR1 and CDR2 (germline): MDHEN, SYDVKM. V lost 3 bases and J lost 1, with 6 bases in between. There are 13 residues in the CDR3. CDR3 in amino acids: CASSFDRNTEAFF. The CDR3 DNA reads TGTGCCAGCAGTTTCGACAGGAACACTGAAGCTTTCTTT. Looking up the rest from reference TRBV28 and TRBJ1-1 gives the full variable domain: DVKVTQSSRYLVKRTGEKVFLECVQDMDHENMFWYRQDPGLGLRLIYFSYDVKMKEKGDIPEGYSVSREKKERFSLILESASTNQTSMYLCASSFDRNTEAFFGQGTRLTVV.

Turning to this clone: One end of the junction varies from germline; a read error may be responsible. The rearrangement uses TRBV10-1 and TRBJ2-7; 8 positions agree with TRBD1. This CDR3 is built from 15 residues. Germline V lookup: CDR1 WNHNN, CDR2 SYGVQD (reference sequence). CDR3 DNA sequence: TGCGCCAGCAGTGATTACCGACAGGGGACACCGGGACCCCGATTC. It translates to CASSDYRQGTPGPRF.

The V gene is TRBV11-2, the J gene TRBJ2-7; D perhaps matches TRBD1 (6 bases). This CDR3 comprises 16 residues. Trimming pared 5 bases from V and 2 bases from J, leaving 19 bases between. Germline V CDR1 and CDR2: SGHAT, FQNNGV. Here the CDR3 DNA reads TGTGCCAGCAGCCCTCGGACAGAGATATTTCCCTACGAGCAGTACTTC. This encodes CASSPRTEIFPYEQYF. Using reference TRBV11-2 and TRBJ2-7 for the parts outside the CDR3, the full variable domain is EAGVAQSPRYKIIEKRQSVAFWCNPISGHATLYWYQQILGQGPKLLIQFQNNGVVDDSQLPKDRFSAERLKGVDSTLKIQPAKLEDSAVYLCASSPRTEIFPYEQYFGPGTRLTVT.

The chain couples TRBV4-1 to TRBJ2-3, with 7 bases matching TRBD2. The germline CDR1 and CDR2 sequences are MGHRA and YSYEKL. This CDR3 has 18 amino acids. V shed 0 bases and J 2 bases; nucleotides not matched to a gene: 11. Here the CDR3 DNA reads TGCGCCAGCAGCCAAGATGTCGGAGCGGGAAGGAACACAGATACGCAGTATTTT. It encodes CASSQDVGAGRNTDTQYF.

This clone was recorded only once. The gene calls are TRBV14 and TRBJ1-5, with a weak D call TRBD1 (5 bases). V lost 3 bases and J lost 0, with 6 bases in between. There are 14 residues in the CDR3. The V gene's germline CDR1 is SGHDN and CDR2 FVKESK. The CDR3 DNA is TGTGCCAGCAGCCACGGGGGTAGCAATCAGCCCCAGCATTTT. Translation: CASSHGGSNQPQHF.

The chain combines TRBV13 with TRBJ1-6, with 7 bases aligning to TRBD1. Germline loops: CDR1 PRHDT, CDR2 FYEKMQ (reference sequence). The J segment lost 3 bases and the V segment lost 2 bases, leaving 1 base of the junction unmatched. This CDR3 has 15 residues. CDR3 sequence reads: CASSLQGDYNSPLHF. The CDR3 DNA reads as TGTGCCAGCAGCTTACAGGGGGACTATAATTCACCCCTCCACTTT.

J is TRBJ2-7 and V is TRBV19; 8 nucleotides agree with TRBD2. Trimming at V came to 5 bases and at J to 0 bases, leaving 6 bases not matched to a gene. Germline CDR1 is LNHDA and CDR2 is SQIVND (reference sequence). This CDR3 is 15 amino acids long. The chain's CDR3 is CASSPGGELSYEQYF. The CDR3 nucleotides read TGTGCCAGTAGTCCGGGGGGGGAGCTCTCCTACGAGCAGTACTTC.

J is TRBJ1-4 and V is TRBV23-1, with 10 bases lining up with TRBD1. TRBV23-1 has ORF status, its function being uncertain. The V segment lost 2 bases and the J segment 6 bases; nucleotides outside the gene matches: 3. The CDR3 totals 15 residues. CDR3 residues: CASSQGDRGHEKLFF. DNA of the CDR3: TGCGCCAGCAGTCAAGGTGACAGGGGGCATGAAAAACTGTTTTTT.

This chain uses TRBV15 with TRBJ1-4, with TRBD1 identical over 8 bases. Germline trimming cut 1 base from V and 4 bases from J; bases unmatched to any gene: 2. This CDR3 is built from 15 residues. CDR1 and CDR2 (germline): LNHNV, YYDKDF (reference sequence). The CDR3, as DNA: TGTGCCACCAGCAGAGCAGGGGGCCTTAATGAAAAACTGTTTTTT. Translating gives CATSRAGGLNEKLFF.

This clone occurred once. The chain has TRBV7-9 and TRBJ1-4, with 7 bases that match TRBD1. J gave up 3 bases and V 1 base, and 2 bases lay outside the gene matches. Per germline, CDR1 SEHNR and CDR2 FQNEAQ (reference sequence). The CDR3 contains 15 residues. In DNA, the CDR3 is TGTGCCAGCAGCTTAGTGGGACAGTCTAATGAAAAACTGTTTTTT. It codes for CASSLVGQSNEKLFF.

Remarks on this clone: Distinct nucleotide sequences in the sample also encode this CDR3. The chain employs TRBV18 and TRBJ2-3, with 10 bases aligning to TRBD2. Germline CDR1 and CDR2: KGHSH and LQKENI. The trim removed 2 bases at V and 1 base at J, leaving 3 bases unmatched. The CDR3 has 16 residues. In DNA form, the CDR3 reads TGTGCCAGCTCACCAAGGCTAGCGGGAGGCACAGATACGCAGTATTTT. Its translation is CASSPRLAGGTDTQYF. The full variable domain, rest sourced from reference TRBV18 and TRBJ2-3, is NAGVMQNPRHLVRRRGQEARLRCSPMKGHSHVYWYRQLPEEGLKFMVYLQKENIIDESGMPKERFSAEFPKEGPSILRIQQVVRGDSAAYFCASSPRLAGGTDTQYFGPGTRLTVL.

CDR3 DNA sequence: TGTGCCAGCAGCTTGGGCAGCACTGAAGCTTTCTTT. Its translation is CASSLGSTEAFF. The chain links TRBV5-4 to TRBJ1-1; D remains ambiguous. Germline CDR1 is SGHNT and CDR2 is YYREEE (reference sequence). The CDR3 contains 12 residues. V was trimmed by 0 bases and J by 4 bases, leaving 4 bases between them.

The V and J genes are TRBV14 and TRBJ1-5, with D possibly TRBD1 on 5 matching bases. In germline, CDR1 is SGHDN, CDR2 FVKESK. V lost 6 bases to trimming and J lost 13 bases, with 19 bases between them. This CDR3 comprises 13 residues. The CDR3 region is CASSQGPGLAQHF. As DNA, the CDR3 is TGTGCCAGCAGTCAGGGCCCAGGCCTTGCTCAGCATTTT.

The chain links TRBV7-6 to TRBJ2-7; the D gene is possibly TRBD1 (6 bases). V lost 1 base and J lost 3, with 10 bases in between. The germline V gene has CDR1 SGHVS and CDR2 FNYEAQ. This CDR3 region has 14 residues. In DNA form, the CDR3 reads TGTGCCAGCAGCTTAGGGGGGCGCGTCTACGAGCAGTACTTC. Residues: CASSLGGRVYEQYF.

V is TRBV29-1 and J is TRBJ2-3; tentative D call: TRBD2 (5 bases). Between the trimmed V and J ends, which lost 4 bases and 7 bases, there was a span of 18 bases. Germline lookup yields CDR1 SQVTM and CDR2 ANQGSEA. The CDR3 runs 14 residues. The CDR3 reads CSVGDYPPLNTQYF. The DNA of the CDR3 is TGCAGCGTTGGTGACTACCCCCCACTGAATACGCAGTATTTT.

The genes are TRBV14 and TRBJ1-1; D remains ambiguous. The germline V gene has CDR1 SGHDN and CDR2 FVKESK. Trimming left V 1 base short and J 6 bases short, with 12 bases between. This CDR3 has 14 amino acids. The CDR3 region is CASSQGASVSEAFF. CDR3 nucleotide sequence: TGTGCCAGCAGCCAAGGGGCTTCGGTGTCTGAAGCTTTCTTT.

This chain connects TRBV4-1 to TRBJ1-2; TRBD1 agrees at 7 bases. This CDR3 spans 15 amino acids. Germline V lookup: CDR1 MGHRA, CDR2 YSYEKL. After removal of 5 bases from V and 4 bases from J, the junction contained 10 bases not matched to a gene. The DNA of the CDR3 is TGCGCCAGCAGCTTTCGAACAGGGGAATCCTATGGCTACACCTTC. This codes for CASSFRTGESYGYTF.

The genes are TRBV18 and TRBJ2-7, with 9 bases that match TRBD1. There are 14 residues in the CDR3. Germline values: CDR1 KGHSH, CDR2 LQKENI. V was clipped by 4 bases and J by 3 bases; unmatched bases: 4. CDR3 region: CASSRGTGNYEQYF. The CDR3 bases are TGTGCCAGCTCACGGGGGACAGGGAACTACGAGCAGTACTTC.